The present entry profiles one T cell receptor (beta chain) with its context. The germline V gene encodes CDR1 WNHNN and CDR2 SYGVQD (reference sequence). The CDR3 loop spans 12 amino acids. V dropped 3 bases and J dropped 3 bases, with 6 bases sitting between them. The entry originates in a study of blood T cell repertoires in COVID-19. Study in general: COVID-19 samples collected from the United States, Italy and Spain covered acute and convalescent phases. T cells, B-cell-depleted T cells, or PBMCs provided the cDNA or gDNA that served as material.

Original handling: Estimated nucleated cell counts came from reference gene primer amplification. The assay was immunoSEQ multiplex PCR, and TCRdb's table has in-frame clones only and misses some. V and J calls and clone size are as listed in that table; D and trimming were resolved from the DNA. The data show nearly 65,000 clones, with about 80% seen just once and about 12% held by the top ten. The sequenced sample was peripheral blood. This sequence originates from a human donor in a cohort sampled during active COVID-19. The rearrangement joins TRBV10-1 to TRBJ2-7; no firm D call. The DNA of the CDR3 is TGCGCCAGCAGTGACCCGGGCTACGAGCAGTACTTC. It is translated as CASSDPGYEQYF.